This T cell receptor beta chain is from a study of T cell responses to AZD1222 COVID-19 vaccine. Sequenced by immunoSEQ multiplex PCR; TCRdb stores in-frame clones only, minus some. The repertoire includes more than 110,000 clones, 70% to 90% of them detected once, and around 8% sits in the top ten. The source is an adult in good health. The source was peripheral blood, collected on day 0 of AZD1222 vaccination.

The CDR3 here is CSVEDRRERSYEQYF. The CDR3 region has the DNA TGCAGCGTTGAAGATAGGCGGGAGCGTTCCTACGAGCAGTACTTC. The V and J genes are TRBV29-1 and TRBJ2-7; 7 bases agree with TRBD2. The CDR3 totals 15 residues. Germline loops: CDR1 SQVTM, CDR2 ANQGSEA. Losses at the gene ends were 0 bases for V and 1 base for J; bases not matched to a gene: 6.